This TCR beta chain was sequenced during a study of regulatory T cells in long-lasting Graves disease. Study outcomes and limitations: Thyroid tissue was not studied; only peripheral blood was. Those with persistent disease had in common more public clonotypes (about 3,000) than new patients (approximately 1,000).

Concerning this clonotype: Its specificity is not known.

Combining iRepertoire HTBI primers with Arm-PCR of CDR3 regions, the authors built TCR beta libraries. TCRdb called the multiplex PCR reads again in MiXCR, with one record for every CDR3 protein. This table has around 420,000 distinct CDR3 sequences, around 16% appearing once. This CDR3 region has 13 residues. CDR1 and CDR2 (germline): SGHRS, YFSETQ. V lost 4 bases, J lost 13 bases, and 18 bases lay in between. Noted time point: newly diagnosed GD, antithyroid drugs for less than 3 months. Researchers made the TCR library from RNA that was extracted from PBMCs. Another study also made use of these data, one on T cells in Graves' hyperthyroidism and ophthalmopathy.

The sequence derives from a woman between 35 and 50 years old with Graves disease. The chain uses TRBV5-1 and TRBJ2-4, with D perhaps TRBD2 (5 bases). The specimen was peripheral blood mononuclear cells (PBMCs), collected at new diagnosis, from a patient treated with antithyroid drugs. The CDR3 DNA reads TGCGCCAGCAGCCCACTAGACGGAAGTTCCCAGTACTTC. Encoded protein: CASSPLDGSSQYF.